This is a list of T cell receptor beta chains from one sample in a study of regulatory T cells in long-lasting Graves disease. TCRdb re-analysed the multiplex PCR reads in MiXCR, keeping a single row per CDR3 protein. The data show 650,000 to 850,000 distinct CDR3 sequences, approximately 29% seen once. Here the sequenced sample was peripheral blood mononuclear cells (PBMCs), taken when the disease was refractory, from a patient treated with antithyroid drugs. These receptors were obtained from a female donor with Graves disease. Each CDR3 is given with its conserved first and last residue.

>17|TRBV12-3/TRBV12-4|TRBJ1-5
CASSSRPTGVSNQPQHF
>14|TRBV24-1|TRBJ1-5
CATSGPGTGQPQHF
>13|TRBV12-3/TRBV12-4|TRBJ2-7
CASRTRIMGQQYF
>13|TRBV27|TRBJ2-7
CASSLEGYDEQYF
>14|TRBV5-6|TRBJ1-1
CASSPPGSPTEASF
>19|TRBV4-1|TRBJ2-5
CASSLFNTPATGAGETQYF
>16|TRBV7-3|TRBJ2-1
CASSLDLSGVYNEQFF
>13|TRBV3-1|TRBJ1-2
CASSQGAHRGYTF
>15|TRBV5-1|TRBJ1-1
CASSSRDRLNTEAFF
>13|TRBV6-1|TRBJ1-2
CASRGLQGYGYTF
>14|TRBV2|TRBJ1-1
CASGEGRYGTEAFF
>15|TRBV5-1|TRBJ2-2
CASSLPGQGAMELFF
>14|TRBV6-1|TRBJ1-1
CASSEQQGITEAFF
>14|TRBV5-1|TRBJ2-7
CASSLAGQQYEQYF
>13|TRBV28|TRBJ1-1
CASRDRGGLEAFF
>14|TRBV14|TRBJ1-1
CASSQAGWVTEASF
>18|TRBV7-9|TRBJ2-7
CASSPLTSGSMFSYEQYF
>13|TRBV12-3/TRBV12-4|TRBJ2-5
CASRNRGRETQYF
>15|TRBV11-1|TRBJ2-7
CASSSKREASYEQYF
>14|TRBV9|TRBJ1-1
CASSVGLSNTEAFF
>13|TRBV25-1|TRBJ1-2
CASSDGGRDGYTF
>13|TRBV12-3/TRBV12-4|TRBJ1-2
CASSTTGDYGYTF
>12|TRBV11-2|TRBJ1-2
CASSLDIFGYTF
>16|TRBV25-1|TRBJ1-3
CASSKRQGLGGNTIYF
>12|TRBV30|TRBJ1-2
CAWSDKGRSYTF
>12|TRBV29-1|TRBJ1-4
CSVALVGEKLFF
>15|TRBV9|TRBJ2-7
CASSVGDRGSYEQYF
>14|TRBV29-1|TRBJ2-2
CSVENRANTGELFF
>13|TRBV19|TRBJ1-2
CASSPPGYYGYTF
>14|TRBV12-3/TRBV12-4|TRBJ1-2
CASSQTPGSYGYTF
>14|TRBV5-1|TRBJ2-7
CASSLDPKTYEQYF
>15|TRBV28|TRBJ1-1
CASSFLGTSTAEAFF
>18|TRBV27|TRBJ2-4
CASSVGGGQGLAKNIQYF
>16|TRBV2|TRBJ1-2
CASNPRSGPLGYGYTF
>14|TRBV27|TRBJ2-7
CASSLGGREHEQYF
>12|TRBV28|TRBJ1-2
CASSSPNYGYTF
>15|TRBV7-2|TRBJ1-2
CASSTPWGVIYGYTF
>15|TRBV3-1|TRBJ1-1
CASSQMAVRNTEAFF
>14|TRBV6-1|TRBJ1-2
CASSPPGRYYGYTF
>14|TRBV11-2|TRBJ1-6
CASSQTGDNSPLHF
>14|TRBV2|TRBJ1-2
CASVPTEGNYGYTF
>15|TRBV28|TRBJ1-1
CASGYTGRLNTEAFF
>15|TRBV10-3|TRBJ1-5
CAISESGDSRQPQHF
>16|TRBV5-1|TRBJ1-1
CASSQGGGVGNTEAFF
>14|TRBV20-1|TRBJ1-5
CSAADRGNFQPQHF
>13|TRBV11-2|TRBJ2-6
CASSLNGANVLTF
>14|TRBV3-1|TRBJ1-2
CASSQRQGDYGYTF
>15|TRBV19|TRBJ1-2
CASSPSHPVTYGYTF
>16|TRBV19|TRBJ1-4
CASSIRDRGRKEKLFF
>15|TRBV10-1|TRBJ2-5
CASSDPQRGKETQYF
>13|TRBV2|TRBJ1-6
CASTDRKSSPLHF
>16|TRBV28|TRBJ1-1
CASRSPGGVRITEAFF
>16|TRBV28|TRBJ2-4
CASSPFRGGGGNIQYF
>12|TRBV28|TRBJ1-2
CASSQTGGGYTF
>15|TRBV6-2/TRBV6-3|TRBJ2-7
CASSYRGPSSYEQYF
>14|TRBV6-1|TRBJ2-7
CASRTTSGAYEQYF
>14|TRBV6-1|TRBJ1-1
CASSTTGYVTEAFF
>14|TRBV6-1|TRBJ1-1
CASHTGHLNTEAFF